This T cell receptor delta chain emerged from a study of gamma-delta T cells after stem cell transplantation. This clone was seen only a few times. The protein recorded in TCRdb matches a much larger clone and deviates from this DNA's translation at residue 6, suggesting a read error; the protein here is obtained by translating the DNA. TCRdb reprocessed the RT-PCR reads through CATT. The sample comprises just over 15,000 delta-chain clones, approximately 8.5% of which are singletons, and roughly 60% rests with the top ten. The receptor comes from a human donor. It is not recorded whose cells these are; they may come from a transplant donor. Sequencing was done on a sample of gamma-delta T cells.

The CDR3 region is CACDTMELGVPYLTDKLIF. The CDR3 DNA is TGTGCCTGTGACACCATGGAACTGGGGGTCCCTTACCTCACCGATAAACTCATCTTT. This rearrangement joins TRDV2 to TRDJ1, with 8 bases matching TRDD3. This CDR3 has 19 residues. Trimming at V came to 0 bases and at J to 1 base, leaving 15 bases not matched to a gene. Germline CDR1 GEAIGNYY, CDR2 EKD.